A single sample is the source of the 20 T cell receptor beta chains below, sequenced in a study of blood T cell repertoires in COVID-19 (dated by TCRdb to the early 2020s). The protocol used for the library was the immunoSEQ multiplex PCR assay. The table was pulled from immuneACCESS by TCRdb, which kept in-frame rearrangements only. Such tables lose some clones; where checked, under half of the loss comes from unresolved V genes, and the rest has no known cause. The sample includes over 200,000 clones, with roughly 76% observed a single time. The top ten clonotypes cover approximately 5.4% of the sample. The sequencing sample was made of peripheral blood. The receptors were gathered from a human donor in a cohort sampled during active COVID-19.

This clone was counted at least ten times. The chain couples TRBV27 to TRBJ2-7; D perhaps matches TRBD1 (5 bases). The CDR3 extends over 14 amino acids. Germline V CDR1 and CDR2: MNHEY, SMNVEV (reference sequence). The germline V and J ends were trimmed by 5 bases and 4 bases, with 15 bases remaining between them. Here the CDR3 reads CASSPDGHVYEQYF. CDR3 DNA sequence: TGTGCCAGCAGTCCCGATGGACACGTTTACGAGCAGTACTTC.

The chain couples TRBV28 to TRBJ2-7, with 7 bases aligning to TRBD1. Germline lookup yields CDR1 MDHEN and CDR2 SYDVKM. The CDR3 extends over 15 amino acids. The ends lost 4 bases at V and 3 bases at J; junction bases unmatched: 9. The CDR3 bases are TGTGCCAGCAGTTCGTACAGGGGATCCCTCTACGAGCAGTACTTC. Residues: CASSSYRGSLYEQYF.

V gene TRBV10-3 combines with J gene TRBJ2-1, with TRBD2 matching 11 bases. The CDR3 totals 13 residues. Per the germline V gene, CDR1 is ENHRY and CDR2 is SYGVKD. V was pared by 8 bases and J by 8 bases, with 5 bases of the junction left unmatched. The CDR3 protein is CAISGLAGYEQFF. The DNA of the CDR3 is TGTGCCATCTCAGGACTAGCGGGTTATGAGCAGTTCTTC.

A note on this clone: The same CDR3 is also encoded by other DNA sequences in this sample. The rearrangement links TRBV6-2 or TRBV6-3 to TRBJ2-7; 8 bases agree with TRBD1. V lost 6 bases to trimming and J lost 2 bases; unmatched junction nucleotides: 6. The germline CDR1 and CDR2 sequences are MNHEY and SVGEGT. This CDR3 has 14 residues. The CDR3 reads CASSTGTGTYEQYF. The CDR3 DNA sequence: TGTGCCAGCAGCACCGGGACAGGAACCTACGAGCAGTACTTC.

J is TRBJ1-1 and V is TRBV7-9; 8 bases line up with TRBD1. The germline V gene has CDR1 SEHNR and CDR2 FQNEAQ (reference sequence). This CDR3 is 15 amino acids long. The V gene end was trimmed by 4 bases and the J gene end by 4 bases; junction bases not matched to a gene: 8. The CDR3 DNA reads as TGTGCCAGCAGCTCAGGGGGCAGGATAATCACTGAAGCTTTCTTT. Its protein product is CASSSGGRIITEAFF.

This chain connects TRBV4-3 to TRBJ2-5; 7 nucleotides match TRBD2. Looked up from germline, CDR1 is LGHNA and CDR2 is YSLEER. Trimming removed 0 bases from V and 5 bases from J; junction bases left unmatched: 6. The CDR3 is 15 residues long. The DNA of the CDR3 is TGCGCCAGCAGCCAAGACCCGACTAGCCTCGAGACCCAGTACTTC. Residues: CASSQDPTSLETQYF.

This clone was counted between two and nine times. The chain recombines TRBV20-1 with TRBJ1-2; D not resolved. Looked up from germline, CDR1 is DFQATT and CDR2 is SNEGSKA (reference sequence). The CDR3 sequence is 11 residues long. Trimming left V 6 bases short and J 7 bases short, with 12 bases between. The CDR3 nucleotides read TGCAGTGCCAGAACTAGGGCTGGCTACACCTTC. Amino acids: CSARTRAGYTF.

The gene calls are TRBV7-2 and TRBJ2-3, with D hard to call. Germline V lookup: CDR1 SGHTA, CDR2 FQGNSA. This CDR3 is 14 amino acids long. Trimming shortened V by 3 bases and J by 0 bases, and 7 bases separated the two germline ends. CDR3 in amino acids: CASSLIGSTDTQYF. CDR3 bases: TGTGCCAGCAGCTTGATCGGGAGCACAGATACGCAGTATTTT.

The chain couples TRBV30 to TRBJ1-1; D might be TRBD1 (6 bases). Trimming shortened V by 3 bases and J by 5 bases, and 10 bases separated the two germline ends. Per the germline V gene, CDR1 is GTSNPN and CDR2 is SVGIG (reference sequence). The CDR3 contains 12 residues. CDR3 region: CAWSPQGTEAFF. In DNA, the CDR3 is TGTGCCTGGAGCCCACAGGGTACTGAAGCTTTCTTT.

J is TRBJ2-1 and V is TRBV29-1, with 7 bases aligning to TRBD1. J gave up 5 bases and V 3 bases, and 4 bases lay outside the gene matches. The germline V gene has CDR1 SQVTM and CDR2 ANQGSEA. CDR3 length: 13 amino acids. The CDR3: CSVENRGDNEQFF. DNA of the CDR3: TGCAGCGTTGAGAACAGGGGCGACAATGAGCAGTTCTTC.

This chain links TRBV29-1 with TRBJ2-5, with D possibly matching TRBD1 (6 bases). Germline values: CDR1 SQVTM, CDR2 ANQGSEA. This CDR3 spans 11 amino acids. Trimming shortened V by 5 bases and J by 7 bases, and 11 bases separated the two germline ends. CDR3 sequence (DNA): TGCAGCGTTCTGACAGGAGTGACCCAGTACTTC. Its translation: CSVLTGVTQYF. Full variable domain (missing parts from reference TRBV29-1 and TRBJ2-5): SAVISQKPSRDICQRGTSLTIQCQVDSQVTMMFWYRQQPGQSLTLIATANQGSEATYESGFVIDKFPISRPNLTFSTLTVSNMSPEDSSIYLCSVLTGVTQYFGPGTRLLVL.

V gene TRBV19 combines with J gene TRBJ1-1; weak D call: TRBD1 (5 bases). Trimming pared 6 bases from V and 11 bases from J, leaving 16 bases between. The CDR3 has 12 amino acids. Germline CDR1 is LNHDA and CDR2 is SQIVND (reference sequence). The chain's CDR3 is CASSPGLGGAFF. The CDR3 DNA sequence: TGTGCCAGTAGCCCCGGGCTCGGGGGGGCTTTCTTT.

V usage is TRBV19 and J usage is TRBJ2-7; a possible D gene is TRBD1 (6 bases). The germline gives CDR1 LNHDA, CDR2 SQIVND (reference sequence). V lost 5 bases and J lost 6, with 17 bases in between. The CDR3 consists of 14 residues. The CDR3 DNA is TGTGCCAGTAGTTCCCGGGCAGGGGTGGCCGAGCAGTACTTC. Protein sequence: CASSSRAGVAEQYF.

This chain connects TRBV6-6 to TRBJ2-7, with D perhaps TRBD1 (6 bases). Trimming took 7 bases from V and 6 from J, leaving 10 bases between them. The length of the CDR3 is 11 residues. Germline CDR1 MNHNY, CDR2 SVGAGI (reference sequence). CDR3 sequence (DNA): TGTGCCAGCACAGCAGGGGTCGAGCAGTACTTC. This translates into CASTAGVEQYF.

The chain joins TRBV4-2 to TRBJ2-5; TRBD1 matches at 11 bases. Germline CDR1 and CDR2: LGHNA and YNFKEQ. With 4 bases clipped from V and 4 bases from J, the junction kept 5 bases outside the gene matches. This CDR3 is 15 amino acids long. Here the CDR3 reads CASSRTGQGVETQYF. In nucleotides, the CDR3 is TGTGCCAGCAGCCGTACGGGACAGGGGGTAGAGACCCAGTACTTC.

V gene TRBV7-2 combines with J gene TRBJ2-1; D is possibly TRBD2 (7 bases). Trimming stripped 2 bases from V and 6 bases from J, with 11 bases between. Per germline, CDR1 SGHTA and CDR2 FQGNSA. The length of the CDR3 is 14 residues. The DNA for the CDR3 is TGTGCCAGCAGCTTAACCGGGGGGCTCAATGAGCAGTTCTTC. This encodes CASSLTGGLNEQFF. The whole variable domain, remainder taken from reference TRBV7-2 and TRBJ2-1, is GAGVSQSPSNKVTEKGKDVELRCDPISGHTALYWYRQSLGQGLEFLIYFQGNSAPDKSGLPSDRFSAERTGGSVSTLTIQRTQQEDSAVYLCASSLTGGLNEQFFGPGTRLTVL.

The chain is built from TRBV7-9 and TRBJ2-7; 8 bases map to TRBD2. The CDR3 runs 15 residues. Germline CDR1 reads SEHNR; CDR2 reads FQNEAQ (reference sequence). V dropped 3 bases and J dropped 5; count of bases not matched to a gene: 9. The CDR3 DNA follows: TGTGCCAGCAGCTTCGGGAGGGCCATCCCTAACGAGCAGTACTTC. Translation gives CASSFGRAIPNEQYF.

In this sample, this clone turned up a few times. The V gene is TRBV4-1, the J gene TRBJ2-7; 12 nucleotides agree with TRBD2. Germline CDR1 reads MGHRA; CDR2 reads YSYEKL. The V gene end was trimmed by 4 bases and the J gene end by 4 bases; junction bases not matched to a gene: 5. This CDR3 has 15 residues. The CDR3 coding sequence is TGCGCCAGCAGCCTCCGACTAGCGGGAGCTTACGAGCAGTACTTC. Translation: CASSLRLAGAYEQYF.

The genes are TRBV19 and TRBJ2-7; TRBD2 matches at 9 bases. This CDR3 spans 14 amino acids. Germline-derived CDR1 and CDR2 are LNHDA and SQIVND (reference sequence). V shed 1 base, J shed 8 bases, and the junction held 6 bases outside the gene matches. CDR3: CASSIGGLARQQYF. The CDR3 bases are TGTGCCAGTAGTATAGGGGGACTAGCCCGCCAGCAGTACTTC.

Written as DNA, the CDR3 is TGCAGCGTAACGGGACAGTCCTACGAGCAGTACTTC. Translating gives CSVTGQSYEQYF. This rearrangement joins TRBV29-1 to TRBJ2-7; 7 bases align to TRBD1. Germline V gene sequence: CDR1 SQVTM, CDR2 ANQGSEA. Trimming took 6 bases from V and 1 from J; bases not matched to a gene: 3. This CDR3 has 12 residues.